The source of this TCR beta chain is a study of a mutant IDH1 vaccine in newly diagnosed glioma. Sample time point: baseline, week 1 (first vaccination visit). Treatment specified: pre-vaccination baseline after standard-of-care therapy. Some clones are missing from TCRdb's copy, which holds only in-frame ones; the method was immunoSEQ multiplex PCR. Seen here are nearly 15,000 clones, around 87% observed once, and the top ten hold around 8.8%. V gave up 6 bases and J gave up 3 bases, with 11 bases separating them. CDR3 length: 13 residues. The germline gives CDR1 MNHNY, CDR2 SVGAGI (reference sequence).

The specimen comprised PBMCs, sampled from a glioma patient treated with radiotherapy, temozolomide or both. The V gene is TRBV6-6, the J gene TRBJ1-2; D remains unclear. This clonotype was sampled from a middle-aged woman with glioma. Some clones in this sample may be carry-over from other donors' samples. CDR3 in DNA: TGTGCCAGCAGCGCGACAATCGACTATGGCTACACCTTC. Its protein product is CASSATIDYGYTF.